One and the same sample provided the 26 T cell receptor beta chains below, sequenced in a study of memory B cells and T cells in multiple sclerosis. Sequencing used immunoSEQ multiplex PCR; TCRdb keeps in-frame clones, though not all of them. This table holds over 10,000 clones, 84% found once. For these TCRs, the target antigens are not known. After stimulus-free culture, autoproliferating CFSE-dim and non-proliferating CFSE-high T cells were sequenced separately. Cultures began with 45 million to 50 million CFSE-labeled PBMCs, unstimulated for six to seven days, with replicate wells pooled. Sequencing was done on a sample of PBMCs from blood kept in culture. The receptors were sampled from a human donor with multiple sclerosis.

Only a few counts were recorded for this clone. The chain combines TRBV11-2 with TRBJ2-7, with D unclear. This CDR3 contains 12 residues. Germline lookup yields CDR1 SGHAT and CDR2 FQNNGV. Trimming cost V 5 bases and J 9 bases, with 14 bases left between them. Written as DNA, the CDR3 is TGTGCCAGCAGCCCGCAAACGGGTAGGCAGTACTTC. Its protein is CASSPQTGRQYF.

This chain joins TRBV4-2 and TRBJ2-4, with 10 bases identical to TRBD1. The CDR3 is 16 residues long. J was trimmed by 6 bases and V by 0 bases; bases with no gene match: 5. Germline CDR1 and CDR2: LGHNA and YNFKEQ. In DNA, the CDR3 is TGTGCCAGCAGCCAAGATTTAGGACAGGGGGGAAACATTCAGTACTTC. Amino acids: CASSQDLGQGGNIQYF.

This sequence joins TRBV6-6 and TRBJ1-5; D remains unclear. Germline CDR1 MNHNY, CDR2 SVGAGI (reference sequence). V dropped 6 bases and J dropped 6 bases, with 9 bases sitting between them. This CDR3 has 12 residues. CDR3 sequence (DNA): TGTGCCAGCAGCCGAGGGCGTCAGCCCCAGCATTTT. Protein: CASSRGRQPQHF.

This chain uses TRBV5-4 with TRBJ2-1; maybe TRBD2 (7 bases). The germline CDR1 and CDR2 sequences are SGHNT and YYREEE (reference sequence). CDR3 length: 16 residues. The germline V and J ends were trimmed by 6 bases and 1 base, with 17 bases remaining between them. The CDR3, as DNA: TGTGCCAGCACCCTGACCCGGGGGGCATCCTACAATGAGCAGTTCTTC. Its protein is CASTLTRGASYNEQFF.

The chain carries TRBV15 and TRBJ2-7; TRBD2 might be the D (5 bases). Germline V gives CDR1 LNHNV, CDR2 YYDKDF (reference sequence). The CDR3 has 15 amino acids. V was shortened by 6 bases and J by 1 base, with 16 bases between the two germline ends. CDR3 sequence (DNA): TGTGCCACCAGGAGGGAATTGGCTGAGTCCTACGAGCAGTACTTC. As protein: CATRRELAESYEQYF. The whole variable domain, remainder taken from reference TRBV15 and TRBJ2-7, is DAMVIQNPRYQVTQFGKPVTLSCSQTLNHNVMYWYQQKSSQAPKLLFHYYDKDFNNEADTPDNFQSRRPNTSFCFLDIRSPGLGDTAMYLCATRRELAESYEQYFGPGTRLTVT.

This clone has a handful of counts. V gene TRBV28 combines with J gene TRBJ2-7, with D possibly TRBD1 on 6 matching bases. V was pared by 6 bases and J by 7 bases, with 19 bases between. Germline V gene lookup returns CDR1 MDHEN and CDR2 SYDVKM. This CDR3 is 14 amino acids long. DNA of the CDR3: TGTGCCAGCAGGACCACAGGGATGGGCGAGGAGCAGTACTTC. It yields the protein CASRTTGMGEEQYF.

This clone was seen just once. This chain links TRBV9 with TRBJ1-2; D is uncertain. The CDR3 sequence is 13 residues long. Germline V CDR1 and CDR2: SGDLS, YYNGEE. The V end was cut by 0 bases, the J end by 8 bases, with 11 bases between. The CDR3 region has the DNA TGTGCCAGCAGCGTAGGGAGCAGGTCCGGCTACACCTTC. It codes for CASSVGSRSGYTF.

The CDR3 nucleotides are TGTGCCAGCAAAAACCAGGGGGTCGGTGAAAAACTGTTTTTT. It yields the protein CASKNQGVGEKLFF. The rearrangement joins TRBV6-5 to TRBJ1-4, with TRBD1 matching over 7 bases. CDR3 length: 14 residues. Germline assignment: CDR1 MNHEY and CDR2 SVGAGI. Unmatched junction bases numbered 9, after V lost 7 bases and J lost 7 bases.

On this clone itself: An end of the junction does not agree with germline; a read error may underlie this. The chain combines TRBV27 with TRBJ2-7, with D perhaps being TRBD1 or TRBD2 (5 bases each). CDR3 size: 14 residues. Germline V lookup: CDR1 MNHEY, CDR2 SMNVEV (reference sequence). The CDR3 DNA reads as TGTGCCAGCAGCTTATCGGGACCGAATTACGAGCAGTACTTC. Its protein product is CASSLSGPNYEQYF.

The genes are TRBV7-9 and TRBJ1-4; D is unresolved. This CDR3 is built from 15 residues. Trimming removed 3 bases from V and 3 bases from J, with 11 bases in between. Germline loops: CDR1 SEHNR, CDR2 FQNEAQ (reference sequence). CDR3 sequence (DNA): TGTGCCAGCAGCTTTTCGGCCCGGGCTAATGAAAAACTGTTTTTT. It is translated as CASSFSARANEKLFF.

The gene calls are TRBV10-3 and TRBJ2-1; TRBD2 agrees at 7 bases. Unmatched junction bases numbered 5, after V lost 6 bases and J lost 3 bases. The germline V gene encodes CDR1 ENHRY and CDR2 SYGVKD. The CDR3 has 14 amino acids. CDR3 sequence reads: CAISLRTSYNEQFF. CDR3 DNA sequence: TGTGCCATCAGCTTGAGGACTAGCTACAATGAGCAGTTCTTC.

J is TRBJ1-1 and V is TRBV10-1; D is uncertain. Trimming pared 4 bases from V and 6 bases from J, leaving 15 bases between. CDR1 and CDR2 from the germline V gene are WNHNN and SYGVQD (reference sequence). The CDR3 is 14 residues long. The CDR3 nucleotides read TGCGCCAGCAGTGGGTCCCCCGTCGGCGCTGAAGCTTTCTTT. Translation: CASSGSPVGAEAFF.

The chain recombines TRBV6-1 with TRBJ1-4; TRBD1 matches 8 bases. V lost 4 bases, J lost 0 bases, and 13 bases stayed unmatched. Per the germline V gene, CDR1 is MNHNS and CDR2 is SASEGT. The CDR3 has 19 residues. The CDR3 protein is CASSANRDRHSPTNEKLFF. In nucleotides, the CDR3 is TGTGCCAGCAGTGCTAACCGGGACAGGCATTCTCCAACTAATGAAAAACTGTTTTTT.

This rearrangement joins TRBV29-1 to TRBJ2-7; 11 bases align to TRBD2. The J segment lost 7 bases and the V segment lost 4 bases, leaving 12 bases of the junction unmatched. The CDR3 runs to 15 residues. Germline V gene lookup returns CDR1 SQVTM and CDR2 ANQGSEA. CDR3 DNA sequence: TGCAGCGTTGCTACTAGCGGGAGAGCCTTTGTAGAGCAGTACTTC. It encodes CSVATSGRAFVEQYF.

The chain has TRBV18 and TRBJ2-7, with D maybe TRBD2 (6 bases). The CDR3 has 14 amino acids. In germline, CDR1 is KGHSH, CDR2 LQKENI. Trimming stripped 6 bases from V and 5 bases from J, with 17 bases between. The CDR3, as DNA: TGTGCCAGCTCCTTGAGTAGGGGAGGAGACGAGCAGTACTTC. It is translated as CASSLSRGGDEQYF. Filled out from reference TRBV18 and TRBJ2-7, the complete variable domain reads NAGVMQNPRHLVRRRGQEARLRCSPMKGHSHVYWYRQLPEEGLKFMVYLQKENIIDESGMPKERFSAEFPKEGPSILRIQQVVRGDSAAYFCASSLSRGGDEQYFGPGTRLTVT.

The chain recombines TRBV11-2 with TRBJ1-1; 7 bases line up with TRBD1. This CDR3 has 13 residues. V was pared by 10 bases and J by 6 bases, with 11 bases of the junction left unmatched. Germline V gives CDR1 SGHAT, CDR2 FQNNGV. The CDR3 is CATSRGLMAEAFF. The CDR3 DNA reads TGTGCCACCTCCAGGGGGTTAATGGCTGAAGCTTTCTTT.

In this sample, this clone turned up once. This chain connects TRBV6-4 to TRBJ2-7, with 9 bases aligning to TRBD1. The V gene's germline CDR1 is MRHNA and CDR2 SNTAGT. The CDR3 length is 14 residues. After removal of 6 bases from V and 4 bases from J, the junction contained 7 bases not matched to a gene. In DNA form, the CDR3 reads TGTGCCAGCAGACGGGACAGGGTCCCTTACGAGCAGTACTTC. Translation gives CASRRDRVPYEQYF.

This clone was recorded only once. This sequence joins TRBV6-5 and TRBJ2-2; a weak D match, TRBD2 (5 bases). Germline-derived CDR1 and CDR2 are MNHEY and SVGAGI. V was pared by 6 bases and J by 5 bases, with 13 bases between. The CDR3 length is 14 residues. The CDR3: CASSFTRITGELFF. For the CDR3, the DNA is TGTGCCAGCAGCTTCACTAGAATTACCGGGGAGCTGTTTTTT.

V usage is TRBV19 and J usage is TRBJ2-5; 8 positions agree with TRBD1. CDR1 LNHDA and CDR2 SQIVND come from the germline V gene (reference sequence). The V and J ends lost 5 bases and 3 bases, in that order; junction bases with no gene match: 5. The CDR3 is 14 residues long. The CDR3 DNA reads as TGTGCCAGTAGTCTGCGGACAGGGAAAGAGACCCAGTACTTC. Protein product: CASSLRTGKETQYF. Drawing the rest from reference TRBV19 and TRBJ2-5, the complete variable domain is DGGITQSPKYLFRKEGQNVTLSCEQNLNHDAMYWYRQDPGQGLRLIYYSQIVNDFQKGDIAEGYSVSREKKESFPLTVTSAQKNPTAFYLCASSLRTGKETQYFGPGTRLLVL.

V usage is TRBV13 and J usage is TRBJ1-2; no clear D. The CDR3 runs 15 residues. Germline V gene data show CDR1 as PRHDT and CDR2 as FYEKMQ (reference sequence). V lost 2 bases and J lost 4, with 14 bases in between. The CDR3 sequence is CASSLSDAGIYGYTF. The CDR3 coding sequence is TGTGCCAGCAGCTTATCCGACGCCGGGATCTATGGCTACACCTTC.

The J gene is TRBJ1-5, the V gene TRBV2; 10 nucleotides agree with TRBD1. There are 18 residues in the CDR3. Per germline, CDR1 SNHLY and CDR2 FYNNEI. Unmatched junction bases numbered 12, after V lost 5 bases and J lost 2 bases. As DNA, the CDR3 is TGTGCCAGCAGTCGAAGGACAGGGGGGTTAGTTGGCAATCAGCCCCAGCATTTT. This codes for CASSRRTGGLVGNQPQHF.

The V gene is TRBV2, the J gene TRBJ1-4; tentative D call: TRBD1 (5 bases). The CDR3 consists of 20 residues. Per germline, CDR1 SNHLY and CDR2 FYNNEI. Trimming left V 0 bases short and J 4 bases short, with 24 bases between. CDR3 sequence (DNA): TGTGCCAGCAGTGAAGCGGTTCCCTTGTCCGGGGGGACGGATAATGAAAAACTGTTTTTT. This encodes CASSEAVPLSGGTDNEKLFF.

The chain links TRBV5-1 to TRBJ1-1; D remains unclear. The V gene lost 10 bases and the J gene lost 6 bases, with 16 bases spanning the gap. In germline, CDR1 is SGHRS, CDR2 YFSETQ. The length of the CDR3 is 12 residues. Written as DNA, the CDR3 is TGCGCCTGTAAAGGACCTCACCCTGAAGCTTTCTTT. Translated, it gives CACKGPHPEAFF.

This chain uses TRBV28 with TRBJ1-2, with TRBD1 matching over 8 bases. With V trimmed by 7 bases and J by 10 bases, 17 bases remained unmatched. The CDR3 spans 15 residues. The germline CDR1 and CDR2 sequences are MDHEN and SYDVKM. CDR3 nucleotide sequence: TGTGCCAGCACCAGATACGTGGGACAGGAGTATCACTACACCTTC. Translated: CASTRYVGQEYHYTF.

The chain combines TRBV23-1 with TRBJ2-7; 8 bases match TRBD1. TRBV23-1 belongs to the ORF category, with a function that is uncertain. CDR3 length: 16 residues. The J segment lost 3 bases and the V segment lost 2 bases, leaving 9 bases of the junction unmatched. The CDR3 region is CASSQTSGQVNYEQYF. CDR3 bases: TGCGCCAGCAGTCAAACATCGGGACAGGTAAACTACGAGCAGTACTTC.

The chain links TRBV27 to TRBJ1-5; D is undetermined. V was shortened by 0 bases and J by 1 base, with 10 bases between the two germline ends. The CDR3 runs 16 residues. Germline-derived CDR1 and CDR2 are MNHEY and SMNVEV (reference sequence). The CDR3 nucleotides are TGTGCCAGCAGTTTATCCCCAGGTTTCAGCAATCAGCCCCAGCATTTT. Translation gives CASSLSPGFSNQPQHF.